Detailed here is one TCR beta chain. The antigen it recognizes is unknown. Nothing much larger sits one base from this clone, and base qualities are not available. This sample was included in a study of CD8+ T cells in alopecia areata (dated by TCRdb to the late 2010s). At the level of the whole study: The treated patients took part in an open-label pilot trial in which moderate-to-severe alopecia areata was treated with oral tofacitinib at 5 to 10 mg twice daily. Tofacitinib was given for 6 to 18 months, followed by 6 months of follow-up off drug to assess delayed response and recurrence. Disease severity in treated patients was measured with the SALT score, which quantifies the percentage of affected scalp surface area. To study T cell clonal expansion in alopecia areata, the researchers applied high-throughput TCRbeta sequencing to both the C3H/HeJ mouse model and human patients. Human TCRbeta sequencing covered scalp tissue and sorted CD4+ and CD8+ peripheral blood T cells from patchy and totalis/universalis alopecia areata patients and healthy controls. Biopsies were taken from tofacitinib-treated patients at baseline and at 4 and 24 weeks of treatment, and a later scalp biopsy was taken in several of the tofacitinib-treated patients. Scalp clonality was compared among normal scalp (n=4), patchy alopecia areata scalp (n=8), and alopecia totalis/universalis scalp (n=8). The RNA source kit depended on sample type: the PAXgene miRNA kit for fixed scalp, the miRNeasy kit for PBMCs, and the RNeasy kit for mouse skin. TCRbeta CDR3 regions were amplified by immunoSEQ multiplex PCR using 35 Vbeta forward and 13 Jbeta reverse primers. Overall results and qualifications from the work: Tofacitinib significantly lowered scalp clonality and the number of expanded CD8+ clones among the top 100 scalp clones. Many expanded lesional clones persisted in scalp and blood during tofacitinib treatment, which may partly explain relapse after stopping treatment. TCR sequences shared between patients were less clear than in mice, possibly partly because of HLA diversity in the patient population. Unlike mouse skin, which is dominated by gammadelta T cells, normal human skin has resident alphabeta T cells that are also sequenced, and this complicates analysis of the scalp TCR repertoire. Lesional scalp, especially in alopecia totalis/universalis, showed higher clonality and more expanded CD8+ clones than normal scalp, suggesting antigenic drive. The treated cohort was small, with a single nonresponder, so links between baseline CD8+ expansion and response need larger studies.

The library was built by means of the immunoSEQ multiplex PCR assay. For TCR sequencing, RNA was extracted from every sample and reverse transcribed into cDNA to serve as template. SuperScript III was used for first-strand cDNA synthesis, primed with a 2:1 mix of oligo-dT and random hexamers. A synthetic immune receptor repertoire was used to measure amplification bias, and any remaining bias was corrected computationally. On the study's bioinformatics: Raw reads were preprocessed for error removal, and CDR3 was defined according to IMGT conventions as running from the conserved cysteine to phenylalanine. To get clonality, Shannon entropy was normalized by log2 of the number of productive unique TCRs and the result was subtracted from 1. Whether scalp clones were CD4 or CD8 was inferred by matching scalp TCRbeta sequences against CD4 and CD8 repertoires sorted from blood. The immuneACCESS repertoire file appears here via TCRdb, limited to in-frame rearrangements. These files lack a portion of the clones; in checked studies, under half of the deficit traces to unresolved V genes, and the cause of the others is not known. That table is the source of V, J and clone size, and D and trimming were worked out from the DNA. For this sample the table gives 200,000 or so clones, of which about 62% were detected only once. The ten most abundant clones make up about 5.5% of the sample.

Per the publication, the time point label means: roughly 24 weeks on oral tofacitinib. The treatment or condition label of this sample denotes: oral pan-JAK inhibitor, 5-10 mg twice daily. Peripheral blood and lesional scalp punch biopsies were obtained from patients with alopecia areata. After PBMCs were isolated by density centrifugation and stained for CD3, CD4 and CD8, a FACSAria was used to sort CD4+ and CD8+ T cells. Cut back by 0 bases and 8 bases, the V and J ends lie 7 bases apart. From its cysteine to its phenylalanine, the CDR3 spans 13 amino acids. Just the 39-base CDR3 DNA is kept, in frame starting at base 1. In the germline V gene (reference sequence), CDR1 corresponds to LNHNV and CDR2 to YYDKDF.

Recombination joined TRBV15 with TRBJ1-4, with the D gene uncertain. The input for sequencing was CD4+ T cells sorted from blood, taken at week 24, from a patient treated with tofacitinib. This TCR was recovered from a human donor with alopecia areata. CDR3 loop: CATSRDQGEKLFF. The nucleotide sequence is given as TGTGCCACCAGCAGAGACCAAGGGGAAAAACTGTTTTTT.